A selection of T cell receptor beta chains follows, all from one sample in a study of cytomegalovirus exposure and HLA in healthy donors. Profiling relied on immunoSEQ multiplex PCR, and the TCRdb table lists in-frame clones only, not all of them. The sample yields under 250,000 clones, roughly 84% seen once. The sample was PBMCs. These receptors all stem from a man younger than 35 in good health and CMV-seropositive. The CDR3 runs from the conserved cysteine through the conserved F or W. D genes are given only for firm matches. Some rows have no size entry. The others give once, few or many, or a class for an expanded clone.

clone size: -; D gene: -; V gene: TRBV28; J gene: TRBJ1-2; CDR3 DNA: TGTGCCACGAGTTGGGGGATCGGCTATGGCTACACCTTC; CDR3 protein: CATSWGIGYGYTF
clone size: once; D gene: -; V gene: TRBV5-1; J gene: TRBJ2-1; CDR3 DNA: TGCGCCAGCAGCGACCTAGCGAGCTACAATGAGCAGTTCTTC; CDR3 protein: CASSDLASYNEQFF
clone size: -; D gene: TRBD1; V gene: TRBV6-5; J gene: TRBJ2-7; CDR3 DNA: TGTGCCAGCAGCCGCGGACAGGCCTCCTACGAGCAGTACTTC; CDR3 protein: CASSRGQASYEQYF
clone size: -; D gene: -; V gene: TRBV15; J gene: TRBJ2-5; CDR3 DNA: TGTGCCACCAGCAGCCCCGGGGCCCCCGGGGAGACCCAGTACTTC; CDR3 protein: CATSSPGAPGETQYF
clone size: -; D gene: TRBD1; V gene: TRBV27; J gene: TRBJ1-1; CDR3 DNA: TGTGCCAGCAGTGGGACAGGCCGAACAATGAACACTGAAGCTTTCTTT; CDR3 protein: CASSGTGRTMNTEAFF
clone size: -; D gene: -; V gene: TRBV5-1; J gene: TRBJ2-1; CDR3 DNA: TGCGCCAGCATCGAGGACTCAATTATGAACAATGAGCAGTTCTTC; CDR3 protein: CASIEDSIMNNEQFF
clone size: -; D gene: -; V gene: TRBV29-1; J gene: TRBJ2-1; CDR3 DNA: TGCAGCGTGAGAGACCGGGACTTATACAATGAGCAGTTCTTC; CDR3 protein: CSVRDRDLYNEQFF
clone size: few; D gene: TRBD2; V gene: TRBV6-5; J gene: TRBJ2-7; CDR3 DNA: TGTGCCAGCATCCGGTGGCTAGCGGGAGCCTACGAGCAGTACTTC; CDR3 protein: CASIRWLAGAYEQYF
clone size: -; D gene: -; V gene: TRBV28; J gene: TRBJ1-2; CDR3 DNA: TGTGCCACCCGATACCAGACTGGCTACACCTTC; CDR3 protein: CATRYQTGYTF
clone size: -; D gene: -; V gene: TRBV4-1; J gene: TRBJ2-3; CDR3 DNA: TGCGCCAGCAGCCAAAGGGGTACGTCGCGGGATCCCGCAGATACGCAGTATTTT; CDR3 protein: CASSQRGTSRDPADTQYF
clone size: -; D gene: -; V gene: TRBV25-1; J gene: TRBJ2-1; CDR3 DNA: TGTGCCAGCAGTAACGGGGCCGATATTAATGAGCAGTTCTTC; CDR3 protein: CASSNGADINEQFF
clone size: -; D gene: TRBD1; V gene: TRBV5-6; J gene: TRBJ1-2; CDR3 DNA: TGTGCCAGCAGCTCAACCGACAGGGGGCTCGGTGGCTACACCTTC; CDR3 protein: CASSSTDRGLGGYTF
clone size: -; D gene: TRBD2; V gene: TRBV7-9; J gene: TRBJ2-7; CDR3 DNA: TGTGCCAGCAGCCACACTAGCGGGAGATCCTACGAGCAGTACTTC; CDR3 protein: CASSHTSGRSYEQYF
clone size: -; D gene: TRBD2; V gene: TRBV7-3; J gene: TRBJ2-1; CDR3 DNA: TGTGCCAGCAGCTCCGGGACTAGTGGATTAGGCTCCTACAATGAGCAGTTCTTC; CDR3 protein: CASSSGTSGLGSYNEQFF
clone size: -; D gene: -; V gene: TRBV7-8; J gene: TRBJ1-3; CDR3 DNA: TGTGCCAGCAGCTTCTCGACCGCTGGAAACACCATATATTTT; CDR3 protein: CASSFSTAGNTIYF
clone size: -; D gene: -; V gene: TRBV30; J gene: TRBJ1-2; CDR3 DNA: TGTGCCCAGAACCAGAGGGGGTGGGGTGGTGGCTACACCTTC; CDR3 protein: CAQNQRGWGGGYTF
clone size: -; D gene: -; V gene: TRBV5-6; J gene: TRBJ2-7; CDR3 DNA: TGTGCCAGCAGCTTTCAGTTTGGACAGCCGGCGGGGGTGCAGTACTTC; CDR3 protein: CASSFQFGQPAGVQYF
clone size: -; D gene: TRBD1; V gene: TRBV27; J gene: TRBJ2-7; CDR3 DNA: TGTGCCAGCAGTTTAGGCAGGGGGCACCCCTACGAGCAGTACTTC; CDR3 protein: CASSLGRGHPYEQYF
clone size: once; D gene: -; V gene: TRBV6-1; J gene: TRBJ1-2; CDR3 DNA: TGTGCCAGCAGTGAAATCGGGAATTATGGCTACACCTTC; CDR3 protein: CASSEIGNYGYTF
clone size: once; D gene: -; V gene: TRBV4-1; J gene: TRBJ2-7; CDR3 DNA: TGCGCCAGCAGCCAGCAAGGGACTGCCAAAATTTACGAGCAGTACTTC; CDR3 protein: CASSQQGTAKIYEQYF
clone size: -; D gene: -; V gene: TRBV10-3; J gene: TRBJ2-1; CDR3 DNA: TGTGCCATCAGTGACCCCTCGGGAGAGCTCCGCGCACACTACAATGAGCAGTTCTTC; CDR3 protein: CAISDPSGELRAHYNEQFF
clone size: few; D gene: -; V gene: TRBV5-1; J gene: TRBJ2-1; CDR3 DNA: TGCGCCAGCAGCTCGGCCCGGGCCGACAATGAGCAGTTCTTC; CDR3 protein: CASSSARADNEQFF
clone size: once; D gene: -; V gene: TRBV28; J gene: TRBJ1-5; CDR3 DNA: TGTGCCAGCAGTTTGTCCAGATATCAGCCCCAGCATTTT; CDR3 protein: CASSLSRYQPQHF
clone size: -; D gene: TRBD2; V gene: TRBV19; J gene: TRBJ2-2; CDR3 DNA: TGTGCCAGTAGTATTCCTAGCGGGGTATCCGGGGAGCTGTTTTTT; CDR3 protein: CASSIPSGVSGELFF
clone size: -; D gene: TRBD2; V gene: TRBV4-3; J gene: TRBJ2-5; CDR3 DNA: TGCGCCAGCAGCCCGCGCGGGGGTGAGACCCAGTACTTC; CDR3 protein: CASSPRGGETQYF
clone size: -; D gene: TRBD2; V gene: TRBV7-2; J gene: TRBJ2-3; CDR3 DNA: TGTGCCAGCAGCTTAGCGGGGATAGCGGGAGGGCCAGATACGCAGTATTTT; CDR3 protein: CASSLAGIAGGPDTQYF
clone size: -; D gene: -; V gene: TRBV6-6; J gene: TRBJ2-7; CDR3 DNA: TGTGCCAGCAGTCTTAGAGGGTTTTACGAGCAGTACTTC; CDR3 protein: CASSLRGFYEQYF
clone size: -; D gene: TRBD1; V gene: TRBV14; J gene: TRBJ1-5; CDR3 DNA: TGTGCCAGCAGGGACAGGGGCTTCAATCAGCCCCAGCATTTT; CDR3 protein: CASRDRGFNQPQHF
clone size: -; D gene: -; V gene: TRBV29-1; J gene: TRBJ2-2; CDR3 DNA: TGCAGCGCCAAAGGGCGGGAACCCACCGGGGAGCTGTTTTTT; CDR3 protein: CSAKGREPTGELFF
clone size: -; D gene: -; V gene: TRBV5-4; J gene: TRBJ2-1; CDR3 DNA: TGTGCCAGCACCCGGAGTTCATCCTACAATGAGCAGTTCTTC; CDR3 protein: CASTRSSSYNEQFF
clone size: few; D gene: -; V gene: TRBV30; J gene: TRBJ2-2; CDR3 DNA: TGTGCCTGGAACCCGGGTCTTGGGGACACCGGGGAGCTGTTTTTT; CDR3 protein: CAWNPGLGDTGELFF
clone size: once; D gene: -; V gene: TRBV7-3; J gene: TRBJ1-1; CDR3 DNA: TGTGCCAGCAGCTTACTCGGCATGAACACTGAAGCTTTCTTT; CDR3 protein: CASSLLGMNTEAFF
clone size: -; D gene: -; V gene: TRBV28; J gene: TRBJ1-1; CDR3 DNA: TGTGCCAGCAGCCTCAGGGGCGACAGGCTTAAAGCTTTCTTT; CDR3 protein: CASSLRGDRLKAFF
clone size: -; D gene: TRBD1; V gene: TRBV6-1; J gene: TRBJ1-5; CDR3 DNA: TGTGCCAGCAGCACCGACAGGGGGAATCAGCCCCAGCATTTT; CDR3 protein: CASSTDRGNQPQHF
clone size: -; D gene: TRBD1; V gene: TRBV7-9; J gene: TRBJ1-2; CDR3 DNA: TGTGCCTTGGTGGGGGACAGGGGGGACTATGGCTACACCTTC; CDR3 protein: CALVGDRGDYGYTF
clone size: -; D gene: -; V gene: TRBV2; J gene: TRBJ2-7; CDR3 DNA: TGTGCCAGCAGTGGTATAGCCTCCTACGAGCAGTACTTC; CDR3 protein: CASSGIASYEQYF
clone size: -; D gene: TRBD1; V gene: TRBV2; J gene: TRBJ1-3; CDR3 DNA: TGTGCCAGCAGTGGGGGGACAGGGAACTCTGGAAACACCATATATTTT; CDR3 protein: CASSGGTGNSGNTIYF
clone size: -; D gene: TRBD2; V gene: TRBV11-3; J gene: TRBJ2-7; CDR3 DNA: TGTGCCAGCAGCTTAATCCAGCGGGACGACTACGAGCAGTACTTC; CDR3 protein: CASSLIQRDDYEQYF
clone size: -; D gene: -; V gene: TRBV27; J gene: TRBJ1-2; CDR3 DNA: TGTGCCAGCAGACAGGGACGTGACTATGGCTACACCTTC; CDR3 protein: CASRQGRDYGYTF
clone size: -; D gene: -; V gene: TRBV9; J gene: TRBJ1-2; CDR3 DNA: TGTGCCAGCAGCGCGGACCATAAAAACTATGGCTACACCTTC; CDR3 protein: CASSADHKNYGYTF
clone size: -; D gene: TRBD2; V gene: TRBV10-3; J gene: TRBJ2-3; CDR3 DNA: TGTGCCATCACCGGGACTAGCGGGAGCGGTACAGATACGCAGTATTTT; CDR3 protein: CAITGTSGSGTDTQYF
clone size: -; D gene: -; V gene: TRBV11-3; J gene: TRBJ2-5; CDR3 DNA: TGTGCCAGCAGCCTAAATAGCGGAGTGGGGGTCGAGACCCAGTACTTC; CDR3 protein: CASSLNSGVGVETQYF
clone size: -; D gene: -; V gene: TRBV28; J gene: TRBJ2-7; CDR3 DNA: TGTGCCAGCAGTCCACACTACGAGCAGTACTTC; CDR3 protein: CASSPHYEQYF
clone size: -; D gene: TRBD2; V gene: TRBV5-1; J gene: TRBJ2-5; CDR3 DNA: TGCGCCAGCAGCTTGGCCGGGACTAGCGGGAAGGAGACCCAGTACTTC; CDR3 protein: CASSLAGTSGKETQYF
clone size: -; D gene: TRBD2; V gene: TRBV5-1; J gene: TRBJ2-1; CDR3 DNA: TGCGCCAGCAGCTCGGGACTAGCGGGAGTTGTGCGGGATGAGCAGTTCTTC; CDR3 protein: CASSSGLAGVVRDEQFF
clone size: -; D gene: -; V gene: TRBV4-1; J gene: TRBJ2-3; CDR3 DNA: TGCGCCAGCAGCCAAGATCCCCTAGGGGTGACTAGCACAGATACGCAGTATTTT; CDR3 protein: CASSQDPLGVTSTDTQYF
clone size: -; D gene: -; V gene: TRBV5-1; J gene: TRBJ2-3; CDR3 DNA: TGCGCCAGCAGCTTCGACAGTAACACAGATACGCAGTATTTT; CDR3 protein: CASSFDSNTDTQYF
clone size: -; D gene: TRBD2; V gene: TRBV27; J gene: TRBJ2-1; CDR3 DNA: TGTGCCAGCAGTTTATTCCTCTCGACTAGCGGTTACAATGAGCAGTTCTTC; CDR3 protein: CASSLFLSTSGYNEQFF
clone size: -; D gene: -; V gene: TRBV29-1; J gene: TRBJ1-1; CDR3 DNA: TGCAGCGTTGAGGGCAACACTGAAGCTTTCTTT; CDR3 protein: CSVEGNTEAFF
clone size: -; D gene: -; V gene: TRBV11-2; J gene: TRBJ2-7; CDR3 DNA: TGTGCCAGCAGCACCCACCGGGGTTCGTCCATCTACGAGCAGTACTTC; CDR3 protein: CASSTHRGSSIYEQYF